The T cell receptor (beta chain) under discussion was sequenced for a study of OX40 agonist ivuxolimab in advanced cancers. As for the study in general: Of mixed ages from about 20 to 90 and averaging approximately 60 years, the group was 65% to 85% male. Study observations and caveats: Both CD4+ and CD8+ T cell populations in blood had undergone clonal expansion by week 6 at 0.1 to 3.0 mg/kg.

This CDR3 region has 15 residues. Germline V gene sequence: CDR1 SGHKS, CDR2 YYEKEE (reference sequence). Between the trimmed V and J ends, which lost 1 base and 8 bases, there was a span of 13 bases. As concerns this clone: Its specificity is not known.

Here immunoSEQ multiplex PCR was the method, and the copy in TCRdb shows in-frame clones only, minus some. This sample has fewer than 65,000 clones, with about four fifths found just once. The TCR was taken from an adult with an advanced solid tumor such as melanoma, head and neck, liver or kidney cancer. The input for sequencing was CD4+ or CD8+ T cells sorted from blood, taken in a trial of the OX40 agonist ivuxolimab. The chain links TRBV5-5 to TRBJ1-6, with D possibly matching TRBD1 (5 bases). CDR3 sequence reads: CASSLTDSTHSPLHF. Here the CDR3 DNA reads TGTGCCAGCAGCTTGACAGACAGCACGCATTCACCCCTCCACTTT.